This T cell receptor (beta chain) was retrieved from a study of cytomegalovirus exposure and HLA in healthy donors. PCR used 60 Vbeta primers and 13 Jbeta primers. Assay used: immunoSEQ multiplex PCR; TCRdb lists only in-frame clones, some missing. The sample has around 190,000 clones; around 78% are singletons. Germline V lookup: CDR1 MGHRA, CDR2 YSYEKL. Trimming cost V 2 bases and J 0 bases, with 8 bases left between them. CDR3 length: 14 amino acids. V usage is TRBV4-1 and J usage is TRBJ2-7; D may be TRBD2 (5 bases). The receptor was isolated from a woman younger than 45 in good health and CMV-seropositive. The sample was PBMCs. CDR3 bases: TGCGCCAGCAGCCAATCAGACTACTCCTACGAGCAGTACTTC. Residues: CASSQSDYSYEQYF.